Below, 32 T cell receptor beta chains from the same sample are listed, as sequenced in a study of shared clonotypes between healthy human individuals. The protocol was immunoSEQ multiplex PCR, while the TCRdb copy is restricted to in-frame clones and leaves out a portion. The repertoire holds some 2,000,000 clones, over 85% seen once, with 0.1% to 0.15% in the top ten. Material: naive CD4+ T cells sorted from blood. Subset: CD45RA+ positively selected. These receptors all stem from a man aged 18 to 29 in good health.

This chain uses TRBV25-1 with TRBJ1-1; D is uncertain. The CDR3 runs 16 residues. Trimming shortened V by 6 bases and J by 1 base, and 18 bases separated the two germline ends. Germline loops: CDR1 MGHDK, CDR2 SYGVNS. CDR3 region: CASSDPLTDKNTEAFF. CDR3 in DNA: TGTGCCAGCAGCGACCCCTTAACTGACAAGAACACTGAAGCTTTCTTT.

The gene calls are TRBV4-1 and TRBJ2-7; 12 bases are a match to TRBD2. V lost 4 bases, J lost 3 bases, and 4 bases stayed unmatched. Per germline, CDR1 MGHRA and CDR2 YSYEKL. CDR3 size: 15 residues. The CDR3 DNA reads as TGCGCCAGCAGCCGCGGACTAGCGGGGTTCTACGAGCAGTACTTC. Its translation is CASSRGLAGFYEQYF.

The sample holds one count of this clone. The chain employs TRBV4-3 and TRBJ1-5; no clear D gene. This CDR3 has 16 amino acids. The V gene lost 1 base and the J gene lost 4 bases, with 14 bases spanning the gap. CDR1 is LGHNA and CDR2 is YSLEER in the germline V gene. As DNA, the CDR3 is TGCGCCAGCAGCCAAGGATTAACAGACTTGAATCAGCCCCAGCATTTT. Translation: CASSQGLTDLNQPQHF.

The rearrangement links TRBV20-1 to TRBJ2-2; D gene ambiguous. This CDR3 is 10 amino acids long. Germline CDR1 DFQATT, CDR2 SNEGSKA (reference sequence). V lost 7 bases, J lost 8 bases, and 8 bases lay in between. CDR3 sequence: CSVRKGELFF. CDR3 coding DNA: TGCAGTGTCCGTAAGGGGGAGCTGTTTTTT.

A single count supports this clone. The J gene is TRBJ1-1, the V gene TRBV10-3; D gene unclear. V gave up 0 bases and J gave up 1 base, with 9 bases separating them. CDR3 length equals 15 residues. Per the germline V gene, CDR1 is ENHRY and CDR2 is SYGVKD. CDR3 DNA: TGTGCCATCAGTGAGTCTTCAGCCCGGAACACTGAAGCTTTCTTT. It specifies CAISESSARNTEAFF.

The chain employs TRBV4-1 and TRBJ2-7; D is tentatively TRBD1 or TRBD2 (5 bases each). V was cut by 2 bases and J by 7 bases, with 15 bases left in between. The CDR3 has 14 amino acids. Per germline, CDR1 MGHRA and CDR2 YSYEKL. CDR3 DNA: TGCGCCAGCAGCCAAAGGGACGTGCCGGGGGAGCAGTACTTC. This sequence encodes CASSQRDVPGEQYF.

The V call is TRBV6-5, the J call TRBJ2-7; TRBD1 aligns across 8 bases. Germline values: CDR1 MNHEY, CDR2 SVGAGI. J lost 4 bases, V lost 5 bases, and 10 bases had no gene match. CDR3 length: 15 amino acids. CDR3 coding DNA: TGTGCCAGCAGTCCTAGGGGCCAGGGGGCATACGAGCAGTACTTC. Its protein is CASSPRGQGAYEQYF.

V gene TRBV2 combines with J gene TRBJ2-1; D perhaps matches TRBD1 (5 bases). The CDR3 sequence is 13 residues long. V dropped 8 bases and J dropped 2 bases, with 10 bases sitting between them. Germline V CDR1 and CDR2: SNHLY, FYNNEI. The CDR3 region is CASSPTAYNEQFF. CDR3 coding DNA: TGTGCCAGCTCGCCGACAGCCTACAATGAGCAGTTCTTC.

V is TRBV30 and J is TRBJ2-2; a weak D match, TRBD1 (5 bases). The CDR3 covers 14 residues. Germline CDR1 is GTSNPN and CDR2 is SVGIG (reference sequence). V dropped 4 bases and J dropped 5 bases, with 14 bases sitting between them. CDR3 in DNA: TGTGCCTGGACTAGGGGTTTGAGTACCGGGGAGCTGTTTTTT. Encoded protein: CAWTRGLSTGELFF. Looking up the rest from reference TRBV30 and TRBJ2-2 gives the full variable domain: SQTIHQWPATLVQPVGSPLSLECTVEGTSNPNLYWYRQAAGRGLQLLFYSVGIGQISSEVPQNLSASRPQDRQFILSSKKLLLSDSGFYLCAWTRGLSTGELFFGEGSRLTVL.

The CDR3 DNA reads TGTGCCAGCAGCCAGGCTCGGACGGTCAATCAGCCCCAGCATTTT. This gives the protein CASSQARTVNQPQHF. The chain combines TRBV4-2 with TRBJ1-5; D not certain. The ends were cut back, 3 bases at V and 3 bases at J, with 12 bases in the middle. The CDR3 runs 15 residues. Germline V lookup: CDR1 LGHNA, CDR2 YNFKEQ.

V gene TRBV10-2 combines with J gene TRBJ1-4; D unresolved. The CDR3 extends over 15 amino acids. Germline V gene data show CDR1 as WSHSY and CDR2 as SAAADI. Trimming took 2 bases from V and 6 from J, leaving 13 bases between them. CDR3 sequence (DNA): TGCGCCAGCAGTGAGGGTAGGGCGGTGGATGAAAAACTGTTTTTT. Translated, it gives CASSEGRAVDEKLFF.

The V call is TRBV27, the J call TRBJ1-2, with 8 positions matching TRBD1. The germline V gene has CDR1 MNHEY and CDR2 SMNVEV (reference sequence). There are 14 residues in the CDR3. The junction had 6 bases not matched to a gene; V was cut back by 5 bases and J by 4 bases. This CDR3 is CASSGTGMAYGYTF. The CDR3 DNA sequence: TGTGCCAGCAGTGGGACAGGAATGGCCTATGGCTACACCTTC.

This chain links TRBV6-1 with TRBJ1-5; no reliable D call. V gave up 5 bases and J gave up 5 bases, with 10 bases separating them. Per the germline V gene, CDR1 is MNHNS and CDR2 is SASEGT. The CDR3 totals 13 residues. The CDR3 region is CASSRSDYQPQHF. CDR3 in DNA: TGTGCCAGCAGTCGGAGTGATTATCAGCCCCAGCATTTT.

In DNA form, the CDR3 reads TGTGCCAGCAGCACCCCCGGGGGGGTGAGCTCTGGAAACACCATATATTTT. It encodes CASSTPGGVSSGNTIYF. V usage is TRBV5-6 and J usage is TRBJ1-3, with D possibly TRBD1 on 5 matching bases. The V end was cut by 4 bases, the J end by 0 bases, with 17 bases between. In germline, CDR1 is SGHDT, CDR2 YYEEEE. The CDR3 runs 17 residues.

This chain uses TRBV5-1 with TRBJ2-5; 13 bases are a match to TRBD2. The germline V gene encodes CDR1 SGHRS and CDR2 YFSETQ. This CDR3 has 17 amino acids. Trimming at V came to 6 bases and at J to 1 base, leaving 9 bases not matched to a gene. The CDR3 is CASTYPWTSGGQETQYF. The CDR3 bases are TGCGCCAGCACCTACCCCTGGACTAGCGGGGGCCAAGAGACCCAGTACTTC.

V gene TRBV5-5 combines with J gene TRBJ1-6; 7 positions agree with TRBD1. This CDR3 is 16 amino acids long. With V trimmed by 4 bases and J by 10 bases, 14 bases remained unmatched. Germline CDR1 and CDR2: SGHKS and YYEKEE (reference sequence). The CDR3 coding sequence is TGTGCCAGCAGCACCGACACAGGGGTCGAGGCATCACCCCTCCACTTT. This encodes CASSTDTGVEASPLHF.

The rearrangement uses TRBV6-6 and TRBJ2-5, with TRBD2 matching over 7 bases. The CDR3 totals 16 residues. Germline CDR1 is MNHNY and CDR2 is SVGAGI (reference sequence). The trim removed 2 bases at V and 1 base at J, leaving 7 bases unmatched. CDR3 nucleotides: TGTGCCAGCAGTTACCAGGGACTAAACATCCAAGAGACCCAGTACTTC. Residues: CASSYQGLNIQETQYF.

CDR3 residues: CASSKGQGSYEQYF. In DNA, the CDR3 is TGCGCCAGCAGCAAGGGACAGGGTTCCTACGAGCAGTACTTC. This chain uses TRBV5-1 with TRBJ2-7, with 9 nucleotides matching TRBD1. CDR1 and CDR2 (germline): SGHRS, YFSETQ. The CDR3 sequence is 14 residues long. V lost 4 bases and J lost 1; bases outside the gene matches: 3.

V gene TRBV4-2 combines with J gene TRBJ2-1; D possibly corresponds to TRBD2 (5 bases). The CDR3 spans 14 residues. V was pared by 1 base and J by 4 bases, with 8 bases between. Germline assignment: CDR1 LGHNA and CDR2 YNFKEQ. The CDR3, as DNA: TGTGCCAGCAGCCAAGGGGAGCGGTACAATGAGCAGTTCTTC. As protein: CASSQGERYNEQFF.

This chain links TRBV7-9 with TRBJ1-1, with 7 bases lining up with TRBD1. Germline CDR1 SEHNR, CDR2 FQNEAQ (reference sequence). Trimming took 5 bases from V and 1 from J; bases not matched to a gene: 7. This CDR3 has 15 amino acids. CDR3 bases: TGTGCCAGCAGCCTAAGACAGGGTCCGAACACTGAAGCTTTCTTT. This gives the protein CASSLRQGPNTEAFF.

The V gene is TRBV7-2, the J gene TRBJ2-7; 11 bases are shared with TRBD1. Losses at the gene ends were 4 bases for V and 6 bases for J; bases not matched to a gene: 2. The CDR3 loop spans 13 amino acids. Germline V lookup: CDR1 SGHTA, CDR2 FQGNSA. The CDR3 DNA reads TGTGCCAGCAGCTCGGACAGGGGGCTCGAGCAGTACTTC. The encoded protein is CASSSDRGLEQYF. The entire variable domain, with the rest obtained from reference TRBV7-2 and TRBJ2-7, is as follows: GAGVSQSPSNKVTEKGKDVELRCDPISGHTALYWYRQSLGQGLEFLIYFQGNSAPDKSGLPSDRFSAERTGGSVSTLTIQRTQQEDSAVYLCASSSDRGLEQYFGPGTRLTVT.

Details on this clone: This specimen includes other DNA sequences encoding the same CDR3. The CDR3 bases are TGTGCCAGCAGCTTAGAAGCGGGAGGACAAGAGACCCAGTACTTC. It translates to CASSLEAGGQETQYF. The chain has TRBV7-2 and TRBJ2-5; 9 bases are shared with TRBD2. The trim removed 1 base at V and 2 bases at J, leaving 2 bases unmatched. Germline CDR1 SGHTA, CDR2 FQGNSA. The CDR3 consists of 15 residues.

This rearrangement joins TRBV28 to TRBJ2-4, with 13 positions matching TRBD2. This CDR3 comprises 21 residues. After removal of 3 bases from V and 0 bases from J, the junction contained 14 bases not matched to a gene. CDR1 is MDHEN and CDR2 is SYDVKM in the germline V gene. In DNA form, the CDR3 reads TGTGCCAGCAGTTTCCAACAACCGGGACTAGCGGGGTCCCTAGCCAAAAACATTCAGTACTTC. It is translated as CASSFQQPGLAGSLAKNIQYF. The full variable domain, rest sourced from reference TRBV28 and TRBJ2-4, is DVKVTQSSRYLVKRTGEKVFLECVQDMDHENMFWYRQDPGLGLRLIYFSYDVKMKEKGDIPEGYSVSREKKERFSLILESASTNQTSMYLCASSFQQPGLAGSLAKNIQYFGAGTRLSVL.

The count of this clone is one. The chain uses TRBV5-1 and TRBJ1-2; tentative D call: TRBD1 (6 bases). V shed 4 bases and J shed 4 bases, with 17 bases lying between them. The CDR3 contains 15 residues. CDR1 is SGHRS and CDR2 is YFSETQ in the germline V gene. The CDR3 DNA reads as TGCGCCAGCAGCCCGGGACATCGAGGGGTCTATGGCTACACCTTC. Encoded protein: CASSPGHRGVYGYTF.

The rearrangement links TRBV18 to TRBJ1-6; D is unresolved. There are 13 residues in the CDR3. Trimming pared 6 bases from V and 10 bases from J, leaving 13 bases between. CDR1 KGHSH and CDR2 LQKENI come from the germline V gene. The chain's CDR3 is CASSLEAGSPLHF. CDR3 coding DNA: TGTGCCAGCTCCCTCGAGGCGGGCTCACCCCTCCACTTT. The full variable domain, its missing parts supplied by reference TRBV18 and TRBJ1-6, is NAGVMQNPRHLVRRRGQEARLRCSPMKGHSHVYWYRQLPEEGLKFMVYLQKENIIDESGMPKERFSAEFPKEGPSILRIQQVVRGDSAAYFCASSLEAGSPLHFGNGTRLTVT.

The V and J genes are TRBV5-4 and TRBJ2-5; a weak D match, TRBD2 (6 bases). CDR3 length: 17 residues. V was pared by 4 bases and J by 5 bases, with 24 bases between. The germline gives CDR1 SGHNT, CDR2 YYREEE (reference sequence). Here the CDR3 reads CASSPDLGRGIGETQYF. Here the CDR3 DNA reads TGTGCCAGCAGCCCCGATCTAGGCCGGGGGATTGGGGAGACCCAGTACTTC.

In the case of this clone: Other DNA sequences from this sample encode an identical CDR3 as well. The chain combines TRBV18 with TRBJ2-5; TRBD2 might be the D (5 bases). This CDR3 has 11 residues. Trimming shortened V by 5 bases and J by 5 bases, and 6 bases separated the two germline ends. Per germline, CDR1 KGHSH and CDR2 LQKENI. The CDR3 bases are TGTGCCAGCTCATCGGGGGAGACCCAGTACTTC. Translating gives CASSSGETQYF.

V usage is TRBV12-5 and J usage is TRBJ1-5, with D tentatively TRBD1 (6 bases). CDR1 and CDR2 from the germline V gene are LGHNT and FRNRAP. Trimming removed 5 bases at V and 1 base at J, with 12 bases between. This CDR3 spans 15 amino acids. CDR3 in amino acids: CASGIYTGSNQPQHF. DNA for the CDR3: TGTGCTAGTGGTATTTACACAGGGAGCAATCAGCCCCAGCATTTT.

The chain combines TRBV6-6 with TRBJ2-4, with 12 bases aligning to TRBD1. This CDR3 contains 15 residues. Germline CDR1 and CDR2: MNHNY and SVGAGI (reference sequence). The trim removed 6 bases at V and 6 bases at J, leaving 6 bases unmatched. CDR3 in amino acids: CASSPGTGGTNIQYF. The CDR3 nucleotides are TGTGCCAGCAGCCCCGGGACAGGGGGCACAAACATTCAGTACTTC.

Turning to this clone: The junction and the germline gene differ at one end; a read error may be behind it. The rearrangement joins TRBV7-8 to TRBJ1-3; a weak D match, TRBD1 (5 bases). The CDR3 consists of 16 residues. CDR1 SGHVS and CDR2 FQNEAQ come from the germline V gene. The DNA for the CDR3 is TGTGCCAGCAGCTTAGAGGGAGTGAGAAGGGGAAGCACCATATATTTT. Translated, it gives CASSLEGVRRGSTIYF.

This chain uses TRBV5-1 with TRBJ2-3; the match to TRBD1 covers 9 bases. The CDR3 is 14 amino acids. The J segment lost 7 bases and the V segment lost 4 bases, leaving 7 bases of the junction unmatched. Germline loops: CDR1 SGHRS, CDR2 YFSETQ. CDR3 sequence reads: CASSPGTGSNTQYF. CDR3 nucleotide sequence: TGCGCCAGCAGCCCGGGGACAGGGTCAAATACGCAGTATTTT.

On this clone itself: Additional DNA sequences in this sample encode the identical CDR3. The J gene is TRBJ2-5, the V gene TRBV7-9; the match to TRBD1 covers 7 bases. The CDR3 has 14 amino acids. The junction had 3 bases not matched to a gene; V was cut back by 1 base and J by 4 bases. CDR1 is SEHNR and CDR2 is FQNEAQ in the germline V gene (reference sequence). This CDR3 is CASSLGGGAETQYF. CDR3 nucleotides: TGTGCCAGCAGCTTAGGAGGGGGCGCAGAGACCCAGTACTTC.